This T cell receptor (beta chain) emerged from a study of blood T cell repertoires in COVID-19. About the research overall: Researchers got acute and convalescent COVID-19 samples from the United States, Italy and Spain. Nucleic acid was either cDNA or gDNA, and it came from T cells, B-cell-depleted T cells, or PBMCs.

Germline V gene data show CDR1 as SEHNR and CDR2 as FQNEAQ (reference sequence). The CDR3 is 14 residues long. V was shortened by 4 bases and J by 5 bases, with 14 bases between the two germline ends. Under the authors' procedure: Reference gene primer amplification gave estimated nucleated cell counts. Using immunoSEQ multiplex PCR, the repertoire was profiled, and TCRdb retains in-frame clones only, with some absent. The D gene and trimming were derived from the DNA, and the V and J assignments and clone size from that table. Counted here are 120,000 to 150,000 clones, approximately 86% occurring once; the ten biggest clones make up roughly 5%.

The genes are TRBV7-9 and TRBJ2-5; D gene unclear. Sample: peripheral blood. This clonotype was obtained from a human donor in a cohort sampled during active COVID-19. CDR3 nucleotide sequence: TGTGCCAGCAGCTATGGTACAGATGTGGAGACCCAGTACTTC. This gives the protein CASSYGTDVETQYF.